This T cell receptor (beta chain) is drawn from a study of beta chain features in type 1 diabetes. Study-wide context: Cell yields, age and gender were similar between patients and healthy donors. Examination of sorted cells across all samples involved about 99 million cells. The study's findings and limits: There was a moderate but significant shortening of TCRB CDR3s in all four CD4+ subsets of Type 1 diabetes patients.

Turning to this clone: Its matching antigen is unknown.

A sort by CD45RO/CCR7/CD25/CD127/CD95/CD27 yielded CD4+ naive, central memory, regulatory and stem cell-like memory cells. The germline CDR1 and CDR2 sequences are ENHRY and SYGVKD. The V end lost 8 bases, the J end lost 9 bases, and 8 bases lay between the germline ends. The CDR3 covers 10 residues. The investigators reverse transcribed all of the isolated RNA, so they sequenced expressed TCRB transcripts. The assay was immunoSEQ multiplex PCR, and TCRdb's table has in-frame clones only and misses some. The data show some 100,000 clones, with around 40% seen just once and more than 0.06% held by the top ten.

This clonotype was obtained from a woman aged 18-29 years in good health. The specimen sequenced was stem cell memory CD4+ T cells from blood. V usage is TRBV10-3 and J usage is TRBJ2-1; D may be TRBD2 (5 bases). The CDR3 region is CAIVGSEQFF. CDR3 DNA: TGTGCCATCGTGGGGAGTGAGCAGTTCTTC.